Listed below are T cell receptor beta chains from one sample, sequenced in a study of shared clonotypes between healthy human individuals. The repertoire was sequenced with immunoSEQ multiplex PCR; TCRdb's copy has only in-frame clones and lacks some. The table shows hundreds of thousands of clones, with around 96% occurring only once. The sample consisted of naive CD8+ T cells sorted from blood. Source of these receptors: a young woman in good health. Both conserved end residues are trimmed from each CDR3.

CDR3aa: ASSVSGNADTQY; v_gene: TRBV9; j_gene: TRBJ2-3
CDR3aa: ASRTRSNQPQH; v_gene: TRBV28; j_gene: TRBJ1-5
CDR3aa: ASSPINNTIY; v_gene: TRBV7-9; j_gene: TRBJ1-3
CDR3aa: ASSGDRGQETQY; v_gene: TRBV10-2; j_gene: TRBJ2-5
CDR3aa: ASSSFLASPKPQH; v_gene: TRBV7-8; j_gene: TRBJ1-5
CDR3aa: ASSESTAVYEQY; v_gene: TRBV6-1; j_gene: TRBJ2-7
CDR3aa: ASSPSPDRPNQPQH; v_gene: TRBV5-1; j_gene: TRBJ1-5
CDR3aa: ASTGESHEQF; v_gene: TRBV19; j_gene: TRBJ2-1
CDR3aa: ASSESGQNQPQH; v_gene: TRBV10-2; j_gene: TRBJ1-5
CDR3aa: ASSQFDSPYNEQF; v_gene: TRBV14; j_gene: TRBJ2-1
CDR3aa: ASSHGAGGSTDTQY; v_gene: TRBV11-2; j_gene: TRBJ2-3
CDR3aa: ASSFGLPETQY; v_gene: TRBV13; j_gene: TRBJ2-5
CDR3aa: ASSWGVGGNEQF; v_gene: TRBV11-2; j_gene: TRBJ2-1
CDR3aa: ASSYSKLADQNIQY; v_gene: TRBV6-6; j_gene: TRBJ2-4
CDR3aa: ASSLRSSGNTIY; v_gene: TRBV28; j_gene: TRBJ1-3
CDR3aa: ASSTRTSGSTDTQY; v_gene: TRBV19; j_gene: TRBJ2-3
CDR3aa: AGTGGSGNTIY; v_gene: TRBV6-1; j_gene: TRBJ1-3
CDR3aa: ASSFGLAGETQY; v_gene: TRBV7-8; j_gene: TRBJ2-5
CDR3aa: ASSFRANTEAF; v_gene: TRBV28; j_gene: TRBJ1-1
CDR3aa: ASSLGLAGRRGQETQY; v_gene: TRBV28; j_gene: TRBJ2-5
CDR3aa: ASSPGVAGGLATQY; v_gene: TRBV27; j_gene: TRBJ2-5
CDR3aa: ASSLVGRGALEQY; v_gene: TRBV27; j_gene: TRBJ2-7
CDR3aa: ASSPYPGDEQY; v_gene: TRBV11-3; j_gene: TRBJ2-7
CDR3aa: ASSWDRDRRGEETQY; v_gene: TRBV5-1; j_gene: TRBJ2-5
CDR3aa: ASSFVGYEQY; v_gene: TRBV28; j_gene: TRBJ2-7
CDR3aa: ASSSWTSGRRSEQF; v_gene: TRBV5-6; j_gene: TRBJ2-1
CDR3aa: ASSWDGDEQF; v_gene: TRBV11-2; j_gene: TRBJ2-1
CDR3aa: ASSWGSSRTDTQY; v_gene: TRBV19; j_gene: TRBJ2-3
CDR3aa: ASSPEGAVTYEQY; v_gene: TRBV4-2; j_gene: TRBJ2-7
CDR3aa: ASRDYNEQF; v_gene: TRBV2; j_gene: TRBJ2-1
CDR3aa: ASSPHRDPFEQY; v_gene: TRBV27; j_gene: TRBJ2-7
CDR3aa: ASSRGWTETYEQY; v_gene: TRBV4-1; j_gene: TRBJ2-7
CDR3aa: ASSLAGGEGIQY; v_gene: TRBV7-9; j_gene: TRBJ2-4
CDR3aa: ASSYGTGPYEQY; v_gene: TRBV5-1; j_gene: TRBJ2-7
CDR3aa: ASSLAGGYTEAF; v_gene: TRBV27; j_gene: TRBJ1-1
CDR3aa: ASSLGTGGAYEAF; v_gene: TRBV27; j_gene: TRBJ1-1
CDR3aa: ASRSPGTGDSYEQY; v_gene: TRBV11-2; j_gene: TRBJ2-7
CDR3aa: ASSLGLGLAFADTQY; v_gene: TRBV13; j_gene: TRBJ2-3
CDR3aa: ASSGTSVGRETQY; v_gene: TRBV2; j_gene: TRBJ2-5
CDR3aa: ASSTPEGANYNEQF; v_gene: TRBV7-9; j_gene: TRBJ2-1
CDR3aa: SVGGQGDEETYYGYT; v_gene: TRBV29-1; j_gene: TRBJ1-2
CDR3aa: ASSPGPTEAF; v_gene: TRBV13; j_gene: TRBJ1-1
CDR3aa: ASSPGTGNYEQY; v_gene: TRBV5-1; j_gene: NA
CDR3aa: ASSKAPQGAHEQY; v_gene: TRBV11-2; j_gene: TRBJ2-7
CDR3aa: ASSETGWEVQETQY; v_gene: TRBV25-1; j_gene: TRBJ2-5
CDR3aa: ASSPYPWGTAYEQY; v_gene: TRBV18; j_gene: TRBJ2-7
CDR3aa: ASSARQNPQETQY; v_gene: TRBV28; j_gene: TRBJ2-5
CDR3aa: ASSLGQGVSGANVLT; v_gene: TRBV5-5; j_gene: TRBJ2-6
CDR3aa: ASSGILELMNTEAF; v_gene: TRBV19; j_gene: TRBJ1-1
CDR3aa: ASSNLYVGEQY; v_gene: TRBV11-1; j_gene: TRBJ2-7
CDR3aa: ASSAVVAAGELF; v_gene: TRBV7-9; j_gene: TRBJ2-2
CDR3aa: ASSSPGSGETQY; v_gene: TRBV9; j_gene: TRBJ2-5